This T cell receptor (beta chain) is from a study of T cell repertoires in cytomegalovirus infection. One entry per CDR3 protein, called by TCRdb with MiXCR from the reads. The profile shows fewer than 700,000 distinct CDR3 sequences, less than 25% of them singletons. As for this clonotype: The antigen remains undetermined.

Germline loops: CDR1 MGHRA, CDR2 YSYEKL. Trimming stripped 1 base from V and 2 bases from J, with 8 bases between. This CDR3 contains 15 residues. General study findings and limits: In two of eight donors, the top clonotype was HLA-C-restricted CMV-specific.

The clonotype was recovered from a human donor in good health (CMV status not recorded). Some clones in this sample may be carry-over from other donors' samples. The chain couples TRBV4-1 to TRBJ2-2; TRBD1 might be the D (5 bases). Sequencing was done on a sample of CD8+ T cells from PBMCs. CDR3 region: CASSQVGHNTGELFF. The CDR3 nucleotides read TGCGCCAGCAGCCAAGTCGGACACAACACCGGGGAGCTGTTTTTT.